This TCR beta chain was identified during a study of shared T cell receptors in the human thymus. Germline CDR1 reads LGHNA; CDR2 reads YSLEER. The CDR3 sequence is 16 residues long. V shed 0 bases, J shed 6 bases, and the junction held 6 bases outside the gene matches. Assay: immunoSEQ multiplex PCR; the TCRdb copy retains only in-frame clones and omits some. The table lists approximately 730,000 clones, approximately 85% of them singletons, with more than 0.008% in the top ten. This clone occurred a few times. These data were also filed under a second study, of human thymus T cells. From that report: Finnish infants who were healthy and having corrective surgery for congenital heart defects made up the donors. Obtained as resections during corrective heart surgery, the thymus tissue was then studied.

The clonotype comes from a girl under three years old with a congenital heart defect. The specimen sequenced was thymocytes. The V call is TRBV4-3, the J call TRBJ2-1, with 9 bases that match TRBD2. The chain's CDR3 is CASSQEEAGGRNEQFF. CDR3 in DNA: TGCGCCAGCAGCCAAGAGGAGGCGGGGGGGCGCAATGAGCAGTTCTTC.